These T cell receptor beta chains were read from a single sample in a study of patients and donors after allogeneic stem cell transplantation. TCRdb reanalysed the RT-PCR reads using MiXCR and keeps one entry per CDR3 protein. The sample comprises 150,000 to 200,000 distinct CDR3 sequences, 41% of which are singletons, and 33% rests with the top ten. The sample consisted of blood, either unsorted or a sorted T cell fraction (not recorded which). The receptors here all came from a human donor who was either an allogeneic HSCT recipient or a stem cell or donor lymphocyte infusion donor (not recorded which). It is not recorded whose cells these are; they may come from a transplant donor. Both conserved end residues are part of each CDR3. Each record gives: V gene, J gene, clone size, D gene, CDR3 protein, CDR3 DNA. D genes are given only for firm matches. Part of the rows lack a size; the others show once, few, many or a class for expanded clones.

>TRBV4-2|TRBJ2-7|.|TRBD2
CASSGTSGPYEQYF
TGTGCCAGCAGCGGGACTAGCGGGCCATACGAGCAGTACTTC
>TRBV6-5|TRBJ2-1|.|.
CASSYSNEQFF
TGTGCCAGCAGTTACTCGAACGAGCAGTTCTTC
>TRBV20-1|TRBJ1-5|.|.
CSARQTSSNQPQHF
TGCAGTGCTAGACAGACTTCTAGCAATCAGCCCCAGCATTTT
>TRBV28|TRBJ1-5|few|TRBD1
CASSWPGGSQPQHF
TGTGCCAGCTCCTGGCCAGGGGGTTCGCAGCCCCAGCATTTT
>TRBV5-1|TRBJ2-1|.|.
CASSFGLVGGRAYNEQFF
TGCGCCAGCAGCTTTGGCCTTGTGGGAGGAAGGGCCTACAATGAGCAGTTCTTC
>TRBV4-3|TRBJ2-7|.|.
CASSQEFSQGYSYEQYF
TGCGCCAGCAGCCAAGAATTCAGCCAGGGATACTCCTACGAGCAGTACTTC
>TRBV7-3|TRBJ2-5|.|TRBD2
CASSRRGSETQYF
TGTGCCAGCAGCCGGCGGGGGTCCGAGACCCAGTACTTC
>TRBV12-3/TRBV12-4|TRBJ2-1|once|.
CASSLGQGKGLVYNEQFF
TGTGCCAGCAGCCTAGGACAGGGGAAGGGACTAGTCTACAATGAGCAGTTCTTC
>TRBV29-1|TRBJ2-1|few|TRBD2
CSVSSGDYNEQFF
TGCAGCGTCTCTAGCGGGGATTACAATGAGCAGTTCTTC
>TRBV9|TRBJ1-1|.|.
CASTPLVGTEAFF
TGTGCCAGCACCCCGCTCGTTGGAACTGAAGCTTTCTTT
>TRBV28|TRBJ1-6|few|.
CASSPGHEGSPLHF
TGTGCCAGCAGTCCGGGACATGAGGGATCACCCCTCCACTTT
>TRBV4-2|TRBJ2-1|.|.
CASSLEAGGIKNNEQFF
TGTGCCAGCAGCCTCGAAGCAGGGGGGATTAAAAACAATGAGCAGTTCTTC
>TRBV3-1|TRBJ2-3|few|TRBD2
CASSALAGGRTDTQYF
TGTGCCAGCAGCGCCCTAGCGGGAGGGCGCACAGATACGCAGTATTTT
>TRBV7-3|TRBJ1-1|.|TRBD1
CASRRTGRTEAFF
TGTGCCAGCAGACGGACAGGGAGGACTGAAGCTTTCTTT
>TRBV6-2/TRBV6-3|TRBJ1-5|.|.
CASVDLYNQPQHF
TGTGCTTCGGTAGACCTCTACAATCAGCCCCAGCATTTT
>TRBV7-7|TRBJ2-3|few|.
CASSALAFRADTQYF
TGTGCTAGCAGCGCCCTGGCCTTCCGAGCAGATACGCAGTATTTT
>TRBV28|TRBJ2-7|.|TRBD2
CASSPPSGVSYEQYF
TGTGCCAGCAGTCCGCCCAGCGGGGTCTCCTACGAGCAGTACTTC
>TRBV12-3/TRBV12-4|TRBJ1-3|few|.
CASSPGGGRGNTIYF
TGTGCCAGCAGCCCCGGGGGGGGGAGAGGAAACACCATATATTTT
>TRBV12-3/TRBV12-4|TRBJ2-7|.|.
CASSFQRPSYEQYF
TGTGCCAGCAGTTTCCAGCGGCCCTCCTACGAGCAGTACTTC
>TRBV12-3/TRBV12-4|TRBJ1-6|few|.
CASSSLGMLNSPLHF
TGTGCCAGCAGCTCCCTTGGCATGCTTAATTCACCCCTCCACTTT
>TRBV4-3|TRBJ1-2|.|TRBD1
CASSQVLTGDYGYTF
TGCGCCAGCAGCCAAGTTCTGACAGGGGACTATGGCTACACCTTC
>TRBV29-1|TRBJ2-7|few|.
CSVGAEGSYEQYF
TGCAGCGTTGGCGCAGAAGGCTCCTACGAGCAGTACTTC
>TRBV20-1|TRBJ1-1|.|.
CSAPAGVGGNTEAFF
TGCAGTGCCCCGGCGGGGGTCGGGGGGAACACTGAAGCTTTCTTT
>TRBV7-2|TRBJ1-1|.|.
CASSFIVLNTEAFF
TGTGCCAGCAGCTTTATAGTGCTGAACACTGAAGCTTTCTTT
>TRBV28|TRBJ1-1|few|.
CASSFGGRQAFF
TGTGCCAGCAGTTTCGGGGGTAGACAAGCTTTCTTT
>TRBV6-5|TRBJ2-7|.|TRBD1
CASGRTGPYEQYF
TGTGCCAGCGGAAGGACAGGCCCCTACGAGCAGTACTTC
>TRBV4-1|TRBJ2-7|.|TRBD2
CASSRTSGFFYEQYF
TGCGCCAGCAGCCGAACTAGCGGGTTTTTCTACGAGCAGTACTTC
>TRBV27|TRBJ2-7|few|TRBD2
CASSSAGQLVGYEQYF
TGTGCCAGCAGTTCAGCGGGGCAGCTTGTAGGGTACGAGCAGTACTTC
>TRBV28|TRBJ2-7|.|.
CASSFYPAESSYEQYF
TGTGCCAGCAGTTTCTATCCCGCTGAAAGCTCCTACGAGCAGTACTTC
>TRBV12-3/TRBV12-4|TRBJ1-2|few|.
CASRPRPPSNYGYTF
TGTGCCAGCAGACCTAGGCCTCCATCTAACTATGGCTACACCTTC
>TRBV29-1|TRBJ1-1|few|.
CSVEVGVFEAFF
TGCAGCGTTGAAGTGGGTGTATTTGAAGCTTTCTTT
>TRBV20-1|TRBJ2-1|few|TRBD2
CSASPGLATNEQFF
TGCAGTGCTAGTCCGGGACTAGCGACCAATGAGCAGTTCTTC
>TRBV7-2|TRBJ1-1|few|.
CASSDQGLVNTEAFF
TGTGCCAGCAGCGACCAGGGACTGGTGAACACTGAAGCTTTCTTT
>TRBV9|TRBJ1-1|few|.
CASSVGDGREAFF
TGTGCCAGCAGCGTAGGTGACGGACGTGAAGCTTTCTTT
>TRBV7-2|TRBJ2-5|once|TRBD2
CASSLWLAGEGETQYF
TGTGCCAGCAGCTTATGGCTAGCGGGAGAGGGGGAGACCCAGTACTTC
>TRBV28|TRBJ2-1|.|.
CASSSLGNNEQFF
TGTGCCAGCAGTTCGCTAGGCAACAATGAGCAGTTCTTC
>TRBV13|TRBJ2-7|.|.
CASSLLGQSSYEQYF
TGTGCCAGCAGCTTATTAGGACAAAGCTCCTACGAGCAGTACTTC
>TRBV15|TRBJ2-2|few|.
CATSGIAGLGTGELFF
TGTGCCACCAGCGGTATAGCCGGCTTGGGGACCGGGGAGCTGTTTTTT
>TRBV20-1|TRBJ1-3|.|.
CSASYRAIPRGNTIYF
TGCAGTGCTAGCTACAGGGCAATACCACGGGGAAACACCATATATTTT
>TRBV4-1|TRBJ1-1|.|.
CASSHPLGIAAFF
TGCGCCAGCAGCCACCCCCTAGGGATAGCAGCTTTCTTT
>TRBV2|TRBJ2-3|.|.
CASRGTSTDTQYF
TGTGCCAGCCGGGGGACTAGCACAGATACGCAGTATTTT
>TRBV30|TRBJ1-3|few|.
CAYKENTIYF
TGTGCTTATAAGGAAAACACCATATATTTT
>TRBV5-1|TRBJ2-3|once|.
CASSSAAWDTQYF
TGCGCCAGCAGCTCCGCTGCGTGGGATACGCAGTATTTT
>TRBV20-1|TRBJ2-3|few|.
CSARDGLDTQYF
TGCAGTGCTAGGGACGGACTGGATACGCAGTATTTT
>TRBV14|TRBJ1-1|.|.
CASSHWPLMNTEAFF
TGTGCCAGCAGCCATTGGCCTTTAATGAACACTGAAGCTTTCTTT
>TRBV9|TRBJ1-2|few|TRBD1
CASSVEQGQGYTF
TGTGCCAGCAGCGTAGAACAGGGGCAAGGCTACACCTTC
>TRBV12-3/TRBV12-4|TRBJ1-1|once|.
CASSPGETVITEAFF
TGTGCCAGCAGTCCAGGGGAGACGGTTATCACTGAAGCTTTTTTT
>TRBV27|TRBJ2-1|.|.
CASSLSMVRSFTEQFF
TGTGCCAGCAGTTTATCGATGGTGAGAAGCTTTACAGAGCAGTTCTTC
>TRBV29-1|TRBJ1-2|.|.
CSALTGPGYGYTF
TGCAGCGCCCTTACGGGTCCGGGATATGGCTACACCTTC
>TRBV6-5|TRBJ1-5|.|.
CASSPLRRGQPQHF
TGTGCCAGCAGTCCTCTTCGGAGGGGTCAGCCCCAGCATTTT
>TRBV27|TRBJ2-3|few|.
CASSFPHRDTQYF
TGTGCCAGCAGTTTCCCTCACAGGGATACGCAGTATTTT
>TRBV5-1|TRBJ2-1|.|.
CASSLGLLQSYNEQFF
TGCGCCAGCAGCTTGGGTCTTCTACAATCCTACAATGAGCAGTTCTTC
>TRBV12-3/TRBV12-4|TRBJ2-3|.|.
CASSEGTRSTDTQYF
TGTGCCAGCAGCGAGGGCACTCGGAGTACAGATACGCAGTATTTT
>TRBV7-8|TRBJ2-3|.|TRBD2
CASSSSAGAWDTQYF
TGTGCCAGCAGCTCATCAGCGGGAGCTTGGGATACGCAGTATTTT
>TRBV4-3|TRBJ2-7|few|.
CASSGGPYYEQYF
TGCGCCAGCAGCGGGGGACCCTACTACGAGCAGTACTTC
>TRBV7-2|TRBJ1-1|.|.
CASSPIGRMNTEAFF
TGTGCCAGCAGCCCTATAGGGCGAATGAACACTGAAGCTTTCTTT
>TRBV28|TRBJ1-2|.|.
CASSPSGYGYTF
TGTGCCAGCAGTCCCTCGGGGTATGGCTACACCTTC